This TCR beta chain was captured by sequencing in a study of T cells in Graves' hyperthyroidism and ophthalmopathy. For the study at large: The blood sample was taken at first diagnosis, before treatment began.

Researchers took RNA transcripts and amplified the TCR beta CDR3 regions from them. TCR CDR3 regions were first amplified by RT-PCR with HTBI primers. TCRdb re-analysed the multiplex PCR reads in MiXCR, keeping a single row per CDR3 protein. The top ten clones hold roughly 7.7% of a sample with around 620,000 distinct CDR3 sequences, approximately 15% of them seen once. Study-level findings and limits: A median around 6 months before onset, the model predicted ophthalmopathy.

As to this clonotype: As yet, its antigen is unknown.

CDR1 LNHDA and CDR2 SQIVND come from the germline V gene (reference sequence). The CDR3 is made up of 16 amino acids. The junction had 7 bases not matched to a gene; V was cut back by 5 bases and J by 1 base. Sample: blood. The clonotype comes from a woman aged 18-29 years with Graves' ophthalmopathy. The chain employs TRBV19 and TRBJ2-1, with 8 bases identical to TRBD1. CDR3 sequence (DNA): TGTGCCAGTAGTCCAGAGGGGACAGGATCCTACAATGAGCAGTTCTTC. It translates to CASSPEGTGSYNEQFF.